These 3 T cell receptor beta chains were sequenced from one sample in a study of blood T cell repertoires in COVID-19 (dated by TCRdb to the early 2020s). Library method: the immunoSEQ multiplex PCR assay. Not all clones reach the TCRdb copy of this immuneACCESS table, which keeps in-frame sequences only. Checked studies attribute under half of the gap to unresolved V genes and leave the rest unexplained. In this sample the table shows about 89,000 clones, 75% to 95% of which occur a single time. The ten largest clonotypes hold less than 2.5% of the sample. Sequenced input: peripheral blood. All receptors derive from a human donor with active COVID-19. The donor label of this sample is uncertain.

The chain joins TRBV20-1 to TRBJ1-6; no firm D call. V lost 6 bases and J lost 9, with 6 bases in between. The length of the CDR3 is 10 residues. The germline V gene encodes CDR1 DFQATT and CDR2 SNEGSKA (reference sequence). As DNA, the CDR3 is TGCAGTGCCGGGAGTTCACCCCTCCACTTT. This gives the protein CSAGSSPLHF.

The chain carries TRBV5-1 and TRBJ1-1; possible D gene TRBD1, 6 bases. The V gene lost 4 bases and the J gene lost 11 bases, with 21 bases spanning the gap. CDR1 SGHRS and CDR2 YFSETQ come from the germline V gene. This CDR3 spans 14 amino acids. Here the CDR3 reads CASSQGPQGSWAFF. CDR3 nucleotides: TGCGCCAGCAGCCAAGGGCCACAGGGTTCTTGGGCTTTCTTT.

V gene TRBV4-1 combines with J gene TRBJ1-3; D is unresolved. This CDR3 comprises 16 residues. Trimming took 1 base from V and 0 from J, leaving 10 bases between them. CDR1 and CDR2 (germline): MGHRA, YSYEKL. In nucleotides, the CDR3 is TGCGCCAGCAGCCAAGTTGACAATAACTCTGGAAACACCATATATTTT. Its translation is CASSQVDNNSGNTIYF.